This TCR beta chain comes out of a study of PD-L1 blockade in urothelial cancer. Across the whole study: About nine tenths of the roughly 29 patients were men who had bladder-origin urothelial cancer. The study's findings and limits: When measured at 3 weeks, tumor-associated blood clones expanded more in durable-benefit patients.

Time point reported: pretreatment peripheral blood. The investigators introduced synthetic TCR analog templates into each PCR as spikes. Data came from immunoSEQ multiplex PCR; TCRdb stores just in-frame clones and leaves some out. The table records about 63,000 clones, about four fifths of them present only once. Germline CDR1 SGDLS, CDR2 YYNGEE. The V gene end was trimmed by 7 bases and the J gene end by 3 bases; junction bases not matched to a gene: 12. The CDR3 is 16 residues long. A remark on this clone: The antigen remains undetermined.

The sequences come from PBMCs, collected around atezolizumab (anti-PD-L1) treatment. The TCR comes from a man between 65 and 85 years old with urothelial cancer. This sequence joins TRBV9 and TRBJ2-7; 11 nucleotides agree with TRBD1. In DNA, the CDR3 is TGTGCCAGCTCATTAGGCGGACAGGGGGCCCTCTACGAGCAGTACTTC. Residues: CASSLGGQGALYEQYF.